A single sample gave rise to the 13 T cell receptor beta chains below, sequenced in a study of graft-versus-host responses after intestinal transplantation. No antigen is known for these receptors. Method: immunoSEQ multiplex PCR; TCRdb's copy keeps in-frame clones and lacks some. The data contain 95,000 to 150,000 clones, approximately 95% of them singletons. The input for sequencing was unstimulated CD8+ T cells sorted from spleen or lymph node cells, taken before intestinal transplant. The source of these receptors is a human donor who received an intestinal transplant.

This chain's CDR3 is CASSEQRSSYEQYF. Written as DNA, the CDR3 is TGCGCCAGCAGTGAGCAAAGGAGCTCCTACGAGCAGTACTTC. This chain connects TRBV10-2 to TRBJ2-7; D remains unclear. The V gene's germline CDR1 is WSHSY and CDR2 SAAADI. CDR3 length: 14 residues. The V and J ends lost 2 bases and 0 bases respectively, with 8 bases between them.

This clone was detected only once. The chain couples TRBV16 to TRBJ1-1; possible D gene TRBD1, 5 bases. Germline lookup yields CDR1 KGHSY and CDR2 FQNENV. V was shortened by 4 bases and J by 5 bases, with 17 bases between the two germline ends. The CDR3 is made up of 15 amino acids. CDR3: CASSPSGRGRTEAFF. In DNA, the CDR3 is TGTGCCAGCAGCCCCTCGGGAAGGGGCCGGACTGAAGCTTTCTTT.

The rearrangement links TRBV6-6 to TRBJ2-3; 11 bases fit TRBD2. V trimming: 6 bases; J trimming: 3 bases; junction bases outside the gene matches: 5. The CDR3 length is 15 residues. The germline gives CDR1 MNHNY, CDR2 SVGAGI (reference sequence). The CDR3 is CASRVTSGTTDTQYF. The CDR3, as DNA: TGTGCCAGCAGGGTGACTAGCGGGACAACAGATACGCAGTATTTT.

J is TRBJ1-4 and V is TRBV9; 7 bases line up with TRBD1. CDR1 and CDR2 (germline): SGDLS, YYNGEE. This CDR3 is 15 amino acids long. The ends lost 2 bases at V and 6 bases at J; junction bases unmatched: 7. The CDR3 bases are TGTGCCAGCAGCGTTATGGGACAGAAACATGAAAAACTGTTTTTT. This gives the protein CASSVMGQKHEKLFF.

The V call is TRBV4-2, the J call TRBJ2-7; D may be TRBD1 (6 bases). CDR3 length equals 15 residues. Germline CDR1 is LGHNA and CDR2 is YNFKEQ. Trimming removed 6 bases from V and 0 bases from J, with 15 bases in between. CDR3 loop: CASRLRDRSSYEQYF. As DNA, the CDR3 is TGTGCCAGCAGACTGAGAGACAGGAGCTCCTACGAGCAGTACTTC.

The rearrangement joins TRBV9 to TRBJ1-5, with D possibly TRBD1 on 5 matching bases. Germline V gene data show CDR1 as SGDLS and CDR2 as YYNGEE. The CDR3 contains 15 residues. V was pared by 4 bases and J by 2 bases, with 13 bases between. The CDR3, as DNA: TGTGCCAGCAGCTTAGATCAGGGCGGCAATCAGCCCCAGCATTTT. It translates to CASSLDQGGNQPQHF.

The CDR3 DNA reads as TGTGCCAGCAGCTTCCGGACAGGGAGTTTCGCTGAAGCTTTCTTT. Translation: CASSFRTGSFAEAFF. The gene calls are TRBV7-6 and TRBJ1-1, with 8 bases aligning to TRBD1. CDR3 length: 15 amino acids. CDR1 and CDR2 (germline): SGHVS, FNYEAQ. Trimming cost V 3 bases and J 6 bases; bases outside gene matches: 9. Complete variable domain (other parts from reference TRBV7-6 and TRBJ1-1): GAGVSQSPRYKVTKRGQDVALRCDPISGHVSLYWYRQALGQGPEFLTYFNYEAQQDKSGLPNDRFSAERPEGSISTLTIQRTEQRDSAMYRCASSFRTGSFAEAFFGQGTRLTVV.

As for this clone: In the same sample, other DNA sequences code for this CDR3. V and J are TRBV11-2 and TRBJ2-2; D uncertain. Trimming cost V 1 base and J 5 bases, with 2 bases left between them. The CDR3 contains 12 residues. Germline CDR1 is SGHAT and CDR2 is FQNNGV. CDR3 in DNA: TGTGCCAGCAGCTTAGGGACCGGGGAGCTGTTTTTT. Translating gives CASSLGTGELFF.

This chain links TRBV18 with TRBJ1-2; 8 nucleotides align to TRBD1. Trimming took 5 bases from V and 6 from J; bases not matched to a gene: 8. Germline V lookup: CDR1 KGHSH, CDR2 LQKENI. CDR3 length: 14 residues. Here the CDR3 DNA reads TGTGCCAGCTCATCGCCGGGACAGGACGATGGCTACACCTTC. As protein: CASSSPGQDDGYTF.

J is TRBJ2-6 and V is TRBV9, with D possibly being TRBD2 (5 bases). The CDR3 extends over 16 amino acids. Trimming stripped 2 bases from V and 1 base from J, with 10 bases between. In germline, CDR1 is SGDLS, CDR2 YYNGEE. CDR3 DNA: TGTGCCAGCAGCGTGCGTAGGGAGTCTGGGGCCAACGTCCTGACTTTC. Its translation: CASSVRRESGANVLTF.

The CDR3 sequence: CSVVDRYEQYF. CDR3 nucleotides: TGCAGCGTTGTCGACAGATACGAGCAGTACTTC. The rearrangement uses TRBV29-1 and TRBJ2-7, with D perhaps matching TRBD1 (5 bases). Germline V lookup: CDR1 SQVTM, CDR2 ANQGSEA. The CDR3 contains 11 residues. Trimming took 4 bases from V and 4 from J, leaving 8 bases between them.

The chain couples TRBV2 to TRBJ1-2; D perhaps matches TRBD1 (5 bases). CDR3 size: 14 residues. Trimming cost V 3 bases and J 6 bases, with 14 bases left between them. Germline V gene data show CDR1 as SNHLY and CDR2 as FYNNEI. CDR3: CASSDGRAGNGYTF. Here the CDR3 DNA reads TGTGCCAGCAGTGATGGGCGGGCAGGGAATGGCTACACCTTC.

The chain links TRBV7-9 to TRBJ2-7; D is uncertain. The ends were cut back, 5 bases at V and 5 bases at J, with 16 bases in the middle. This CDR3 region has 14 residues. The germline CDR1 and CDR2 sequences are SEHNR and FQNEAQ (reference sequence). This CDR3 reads CASSRDTSKNEQYF. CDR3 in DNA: TGTGCCAGCAGCCGCGACACGAGTAAGAACGAGCAGTACTTC.